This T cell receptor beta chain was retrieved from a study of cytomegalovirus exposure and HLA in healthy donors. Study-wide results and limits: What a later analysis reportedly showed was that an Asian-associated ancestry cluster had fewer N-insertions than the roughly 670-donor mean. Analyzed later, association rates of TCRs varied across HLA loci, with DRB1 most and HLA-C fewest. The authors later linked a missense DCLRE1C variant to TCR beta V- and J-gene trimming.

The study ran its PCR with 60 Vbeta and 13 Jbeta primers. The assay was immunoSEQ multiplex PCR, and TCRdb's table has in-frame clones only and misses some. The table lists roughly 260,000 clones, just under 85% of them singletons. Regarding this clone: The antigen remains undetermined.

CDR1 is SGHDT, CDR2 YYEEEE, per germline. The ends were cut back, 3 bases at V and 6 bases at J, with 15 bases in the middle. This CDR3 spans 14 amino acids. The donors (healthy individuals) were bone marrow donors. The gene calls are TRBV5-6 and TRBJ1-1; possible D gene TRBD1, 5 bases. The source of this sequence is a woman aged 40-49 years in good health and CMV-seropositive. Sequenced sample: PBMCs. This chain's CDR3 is CASSWDSGGAEAFF. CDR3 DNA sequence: TGTGCCAGCAGCTGGGACTCTGGGGGGGCTGAAGCTTTCTTT.